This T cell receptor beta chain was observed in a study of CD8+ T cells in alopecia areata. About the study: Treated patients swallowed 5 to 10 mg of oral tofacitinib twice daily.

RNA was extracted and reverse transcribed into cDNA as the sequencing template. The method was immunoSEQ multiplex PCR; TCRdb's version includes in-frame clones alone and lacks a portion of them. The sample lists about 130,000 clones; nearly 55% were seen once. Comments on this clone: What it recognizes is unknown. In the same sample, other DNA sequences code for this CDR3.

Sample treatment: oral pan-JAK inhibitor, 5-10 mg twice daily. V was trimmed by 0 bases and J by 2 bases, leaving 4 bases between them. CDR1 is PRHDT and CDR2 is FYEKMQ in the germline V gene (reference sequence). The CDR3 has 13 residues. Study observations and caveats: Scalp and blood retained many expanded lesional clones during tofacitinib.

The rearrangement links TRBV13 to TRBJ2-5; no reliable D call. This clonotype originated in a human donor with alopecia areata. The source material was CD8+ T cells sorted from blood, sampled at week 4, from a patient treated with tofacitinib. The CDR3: CASSLGRQETQYF. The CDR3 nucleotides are TGTGCCAGCAGCTTAGGCCGGCAAGAGACCCAGTACTTC.